The clone carrying this T cell receptor (beta chain) has more than one count but fewer than ten. This sample is part of a study of patients and donors after allogeneic stem cell transplantation. The germline V and J ends were trimmed by 3 bases and 5 bases, with 10 bases remaining between them. The CDR3 extends over 13 amino acids. Germline lookup yields CDR1 SNHLY and CDR2 FYNNEI. From the RT-PCR reads, TCRdb called clonotypes with MiXCR, one entry per CDR3 protein. The repertoire includes hundreds of thousands of distinct CDR3 sequences, approximately 16% of them detected once, and around 6.8% sits in the top ten.

This receptor was identified in a human donor who was either an allogeneic HSCT recipient or a stem cell or donor lymphocyte infusion donor (not recorded which). It is not recorded whose cells these are; they may come from a transplant donor. The rearrangement joins TRBV2 to TRBJ1-1, with D possibly being TRBD1 (6 bases). The sequenced sample was blood, either unsorted or a sorted T cell fraction (not recorded which). The CDR3 bases are TGTGCCAGCAGTGACAGGGGAGTGACTGAAGCTTTCTTT. Translating it yields CASSDRGVTEAFF.